A selection of T cell receptor beta chains follows, all from one sample in a study of shared clonotypes between healthy human individuals. Assay: immunoSEQ multiplex PCR; the TCRdb copy retains only in-frame clones and omits some. Of approximately 620,000 clones listed, approximately 97% were seen once; the top ten hold less than 0.065%. Sequenced sample: naive CD4+ T cells sorted from blood. The source is a woman aged 30 to 39 in good health. CDR3s include the opening cysteine and the closing phenylalanine or tryptophan. D genes are given only for firm matches. Clone size is given for some rows only: seen once, a few or many times, or a class if the clone is expanded.

j_call clone_size d_call v_call cdr3_nt cdr3_aa
TRBJ1-5 - - TRBV28 TGTGCCAGCAGTTTAGGGGGGGGGACTGGCAATCAGCCCCAGCATTTT CASSLGGGTGNQPQHF
TRBJ1-2 - TRBD1 TRBV29-1 TGCAGCGTCGATCCCCCCGCGGGACAGGGCCAAGACGAATATGGCTACACCTTC CSVDPPAGQGQDEYGYTF
TRBJ2-3 - TRBD2 TRBV5-8 TGTGCCAGCAGCTTCCTAGCGGGAAGACACACAGATACGCAGTATTTT CASSFLAGRHTDTQYF
TRBJ1-5 - - TRBV21-1 TGTGCCAGCAGCAATAAGGGGGGGGGACGGCAGCCCCAGCATTTT CASSNKGGGRQPQHF
TRBJ1-4 once - TRBV7-9 TGTGCCAGCAGCTCTAGTGGTGAAGAAAAACTGTTTTTT CASSSSGEEKLFF
TRBJ2-7 - TRBD2 TRBV7-9 TGTGCCAGCAGCTTAATTGGGACTAGCGCAACGGCATCCTACGAGCAGTACTTC CASSLIGTSATASYEQYF
TRBJ2-5 - - TRBV28 TGTGCCAGCAGTGAAGCTCTGAGGGAGACCCAGTACTTC CASSEALRETQYF
TRBJ2-7 - - TRBV6-1 TGTGCCAGCGAACTCCCCGGGGTACTATACGAGCAGTACTTC CASELPGVLYEQYF
TRBJ2-2 - TRBD2 TRBV5-1 TGCGCCAGCAACTCTCCGGGACTAGCGGGAGCCGGGGAGCTGTTTTTT CASNSPGLAGAGELFF
TRBJ1-2 - TRBD1 TRBV2 TGTGCCAGCCGGCCCCACGGGCAGGGGGCGCAAAAAAACTATGGCTACACCTTC CASRPHGQGAQKNYGYTF
TRBJ2-7 - TRBD2 TRBV6-5 TGTGCCAGCAGTAAGGGACTAGCTTACGAGCAGTACTTC CASSKGLAYEQYF
TRBJ2-2 - TRBD2 TRBV5-4 TGTGCCAGCAGCGCCGGCCTAGCGGGAGGGCCGGGCGGGGAGCTGTTTTTT CASSAGLAGGPGGELFF
TRBJ2-5 - - TRBV11-2 TGTGCCAGCAGCTTAGGGGGTGAAGAGACCCAGTACTTC CASSLGGEETQYF
TRBJ1-4 once - TRBV5-5 TGTGCCAGCAGCTTTAGCCAGAGCAATGAAAAACTGTTTTTT CASSFSQSNEKLFF
TRBJ1-1 - - TRBV19 TGTGCCAGCAGGCCCGGGACCGGGGACACTGAAGCTTTCTTT CASRPGTGDTEAFF
TRBJ1-4 - - TRBV27 TGTGCCAGCAGTTTGTGGGACGGCCATGAAAAACTGTTTTTT CASSLWDGHEKLFF
TRBJ1-2 - - TRBV2 TGTGCCAGCAGTGACACGCAGGGCTACACCTTC CASSDTQGYTF
TRBJ1-6 - TRBD1 TRBV2 TGTGCCAGCAGTTTGACAGGGGTCTCACCCCTCCACTTT CASSLTGVSPLHF
TRBJ2-1 - TRBD2 TRBV7-9 TGTGCCAGCAGCTCCCCCCCGGATAGCGGGAGTTACAATGAGCAGTTCTTC CASSSPPDSGSYNEQFF
TRBJ2-7 - TRBD1 TRBV11-2 TGTGCCAGCAGCTTAGGGGACAGGGGTTACGAGCAGTACTTC CASSLGDRGYEQYF
TRBJ2-6 - - TRBV18 TGTGCCAGCTCTCAGATGGGGGGAACGCCCGGCCTCTCTGGGGCCAACGTCCTGACTTTC CASSQMGGTPGLSGANVLTF
TRBJ2-1 - TRBD2 TRBV27 TGTGCCAGCACCTCCGGGACTAGGTTTGGCAATGAGCAGTTCTTC CASTSGTRFGNEQFF
TRBJ2-4 - - TRBV19 TGTGCCAGTAGATCGGGTAGAGGCAAAAACATTCAGTACTTC CASRSGRGKNIQYF
TRBJ2-1 - TRBD2 TRBV6-6 TGTGCCAGCAGGCCACATAGCGGGAGGTCCTACAATGAGCAGTTCTTC CASRPHSGRSYNEQFF
TRBJ2-1 - - TRBV7-2 TGTGCCAGCAGCTTAATTACCGGTGAGCAGTTCTTC CASSLITGEQFF
TRBJ2-7 - TRBD2 TRBV10-1 TGCGCCAGCAGTGATCCCGGGAGGGCCCTCTACGAGCAGTACTTC CASSDPGRALYEQYF
TRBJ2-1 - - TRBV2 TGTGCCAGCACCGGATACAATGAGCAGTTCTTC CASTGYNEQFF
TRBJ2-5 once TRBD2 TRBV5-1 TGCGCCAGCAGCTTGGAGTATGGCGGGAGGAAGGAGACCCAGTACTTC CASSLEYGGRKETQYF
TRBJ2-1 once TRBD2 TRBV28 TGTGCCAGCAGTTTATGGGGCGGGAGGGGAGTTTCCTGGGCGTTCTTC CASSLWGGRGVSWAFF
TRBJ2-4 - - TRBV4-1 TGCGCCAGCAGCCAAGAACGCCGGGGCGCGGGTTCGGCCAAAAACATTCAGTACTTC CASSQERRGAGSAKNIQYF